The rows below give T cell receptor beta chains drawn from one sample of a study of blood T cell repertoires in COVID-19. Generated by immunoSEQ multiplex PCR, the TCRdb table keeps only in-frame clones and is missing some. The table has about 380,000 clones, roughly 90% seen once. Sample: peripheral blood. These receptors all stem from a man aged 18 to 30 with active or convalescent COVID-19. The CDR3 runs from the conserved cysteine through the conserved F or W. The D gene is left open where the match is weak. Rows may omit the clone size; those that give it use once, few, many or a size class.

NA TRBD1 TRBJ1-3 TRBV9 TGTGCCAGCAGCGTCGGGCGAGGGGGCGGTGGTGGAAACACCATATATTTT CASSVGRGGGGGNTIYF
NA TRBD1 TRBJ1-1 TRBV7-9 TGTGCCACCACGACATTCAGGGGGCGCGGCACTGAAGCTTTCTTT CATTTFRGRGTEAFF
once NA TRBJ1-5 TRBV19 TGTGCCAGTAGTATTATGCTCGGGGGATACAATCAGCCCCAGCATTTT CASSIMLGGYNQPQHF
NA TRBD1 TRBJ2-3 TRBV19 TGTGCCAGTAGTAAGCTGGCCGGGACAGGGAGGACAGATACGCAGTATTTT CASSKLAGTGRTDTQYF
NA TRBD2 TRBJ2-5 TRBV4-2 TGTGCCAGCAGCCAAGTGGCTAGCGGGGAAGAGACCCAGTACTTC CASSQVASGEETQYF
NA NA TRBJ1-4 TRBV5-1 TGCGCCAGCAGCGACCCACAGGGAACGAGGGAAAAACTGTTTTTT CASSDPQGTREKLFF
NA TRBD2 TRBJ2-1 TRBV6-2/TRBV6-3 TGTGCCAGCAGTTACGGGCTAGCGGGACCCTACAATGAGCAGTTCTTC CASSYGLAGPYNEQFF
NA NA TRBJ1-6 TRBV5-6 TGTGCCAGCACGAGGTTGGGTTCACCCCTCCACTTT CASTRLGSPLHF
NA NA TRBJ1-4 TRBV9 TGTGCCAGCAGCCCAGGGTCCGGTGCAACTAATGAAAAACTGTTTTTT CASSPGSGATNEKLFF
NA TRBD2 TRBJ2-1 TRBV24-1 TGTGCCACCAGTGATTCCGGGGGGGCTAGGAATCAGCAGTTCTTC CATSDSGGARNQQFF
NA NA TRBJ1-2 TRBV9 TGTGCCAGCTCGCCGACACACCCTAACTATGGCTACACCTTC CASSPTHPNYGYTF
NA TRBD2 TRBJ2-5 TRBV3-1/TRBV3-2 TGTGCCAGCAGCCAGGAATTTGGGACTAGTCAAGAGACCCAGTACTTC CASSQEFGTSQETQYF
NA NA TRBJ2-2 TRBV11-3 TGTGCCAGCAAGGAGGGTGGATCAACCGGGGAGCTGTTTTTT CASKEGGSTGELFF
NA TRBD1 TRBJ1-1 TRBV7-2 TGTGCCAGCAGCACGCACAGGGGGGGGAACACTGAAGCTTTCTTT CASSTHRGGNTEAFF
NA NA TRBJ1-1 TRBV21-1 TGTGCCAGGGCCCCATTCGGGGTAGAGACTGAAGCTTTCTTT CARAPFGVETEAFF
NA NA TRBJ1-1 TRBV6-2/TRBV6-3 TGTGCCAGCAGTTACTCGAGGGCAGGAACGATGAACACTGAAGCTTTCTTT CASSYSRAGTMNTEAFF
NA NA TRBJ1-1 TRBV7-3 TGTGCCAGCAGCTTAGATTACAGCACTGAAGCTTTCTTT CASSLDYSTEAFF
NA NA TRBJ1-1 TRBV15 TGTGCCACCAGCAGAGTAACAGGGATCACTGAAGCTTTCTTT CATSRVTGITEAFF
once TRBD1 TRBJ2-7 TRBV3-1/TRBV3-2 TGTGCCAGCAGCCATAGACAGGGAGCCTACGAGCAGTACTTC CASSHRQGAYEQYF
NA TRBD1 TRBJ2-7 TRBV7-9 TGTGCCAGCAGCGGGAGACCGGGACAGGCCCATTACGAGCAGTACTTC CASSGRPGQAHYEQYF
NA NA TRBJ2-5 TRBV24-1 TGTGCCACCAGTGCGGGGCTGTGGGGGGCCCAGTACTTC CATSAGLWGAQYF
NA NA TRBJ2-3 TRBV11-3 TGTGCCAGCAGCTTACGCGGCGGGGGCACAGATACGCAGTATTTT CASSLRGGGTDTQYF
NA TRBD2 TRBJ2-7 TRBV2 TGTGCCAGCAGGAGACGGACTAGCGGCAATTCCTACGAGCAGTACTTC CASRRRTSGNSYEQYF
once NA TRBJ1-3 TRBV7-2 TGTGCCAGCAGCTTAGCACGGGTTACCGGGAACACCATATATTTT CASSLARVTGNTIYF
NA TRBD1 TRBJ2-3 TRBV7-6 TGTGCCAGCAGCGACAGGGTGAACGTCGCAGATACGCAGTATTTT CASSDRVNVADTQYF
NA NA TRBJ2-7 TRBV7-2 TGTGCCAGCAGCTTAGTCAGGGATTCCTACGAGCAGTACTTC CASSLVRDSYEQYF
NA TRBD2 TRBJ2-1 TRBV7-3 TGTGCCAGCAGCGCCCCCGGGACTAGCTCCTACAATGAGCAGTTCTTC CASSAPGTSSYNEQFF